The present entry profiles one TCR beta chain with its context. The antigen it recognizes is unknown. No base-level quality is on record; no much larger clone is a single base apart. This sample stems from a study of glioma-infiltrating T cells after dendritic cell vaccination (dated by TCRdb to about 2016). About the study as a whole: The cohort comprised roughly 15 glioblastoma patients from Phase I and II dendritic cell vaccination trials, 9 newly diagnosed and 6 with recurrent disease. In glioblastoma patients vaccinated with dendritic cells, deep sequencing of TCR beta CDR3 regions served to measure tumor-infiltrating lymphocyte content and to compare repertoires between tumor and blood. Each patient was given three intradermal dendritic cell vaccine injections, spaced two weeks apart, in the arm below the axilla. Survival after dendritic cell vaccination was correlated with TCR sequencing metrics, such as TIL content and the overlap between tumor and blood repertoires. The vaccine consisted of monocyte-derived dendritic cells cultured about 7 days with IL-4 and GM-CSF, then pulsed overnight with autologous tumor lysate. Patients received autologous tumor lysate-pulsed dendritic cell vaccination between about 2003 and 2013. The paper's findings and limits, for the study overall: The TCR overlap response model with three groups was called speculative and said to need prospective validation. Longer time to progression and overall survival after dendritic cell vaccination were predicted by higher estimated pretreatment TIL content. No direct relationship between TCR clonality and survival was found, suggesting a diverse polyclonal response may matter. The cohort was small and heterogeneous, few patients had complete blood and tumor sets, and even fewer had initial-recurrent tumor pairs.

This specimen's time point label, per the study, means: after dendritic cell vaccination, including at tumor progression/relapse. Patients were selected for having adequate residual fresh-frozen tumor tissue and more than two years of available survival data. Although molecular status otherwise differed among the glioblastoma patients, no patient had an isocitrate dehydrogenase mutation. PBMC were collected before vaccination, two weeks after the third vaccination, and at tumor progression when it occurred. Genomic DNA was extracted with the Qiagen DNeasy Blood extraction Kit. In the germline V gene, CDR1 corresponds to MNHNS and CDR2 to SASEGT. Relative to germline, V is missing 4 bases and J is missing 0 bases, with 2 bases of the junction outside any gene match. The CDR3 starts with the cysteine, ends with the phenylalanine, and has 15 residues. Only the CDR3 DNA stays, 45 bases, in frame from base 1.

TCRB CDR3 regions were amplified from approximately 2 ug genomic DNA, or all available DNA if less, using the immunoSEQ assay. The multiplex PCR relied on 60 forward primers for TCR V beta segments and 13 reverse primers for J beta segments. To estimate the number of reads per starting template, synthetic control templates were added to each sample at limiting dilution. The Illumina HiSeq System generated 87 bp sequencing reads. The authors processed their data as follows. PCR and sequencing errors were removed by merging closely related sequences with a nearest neighbor algorithm. TCR overlap was measured as the percentage of unique tumor TCR beta sequences that were also present in the peripheral blood of the same patient. TCRdb's version of the immuneACCESS table is confined to in-frame rearrangements and falls short of the full clone set. An unresolved V gene accounts for under half of the shortfall where checked; the remainder is of unknown origin. V and J calls and clone size are as listed in that table; D and trimming were resolved from the DNA. This sample has tens of thousands of clones in its table, and roughly 85% of those were observed once. The top ten hold 8.5% of the sample.

Sequencing was performed on blood, taken after dendritic cell vaccination. The TCR sequence derives from a human donor with glioblastoma. Rearrangement joined TRBV6-1 to TRBJ2-2, and 7 bases in between align with TRBD2. The DNA sequence is as follows: TGTGCCAGCAGTGTGGGGGGGACGAACACCGGGGAGCTGTTTTTT. The translation is CASSVGGTNTGELFF.